Listed below are T cell receptor beta chains from one sample, sequenced in a study of cytomegalovirus exposure and HLA in healthy donors. The table came from immunoSEQ multiplex PCR; TCRdb's copy has only in-frame clones and leaves some out. This sample has 150,000 to 200,000 clones, with 75% to 90% found just once. Sequences were obtained from PBMCs. These receptors came from a man aged 45-65 years in good health and CMV-seropositive. The CDR3 runs from the conserved cysteine through the conserved F or W. Each record gives: CDR3 length, V gene, CDR3 protein.

CDR3 length: 16; V gene: TRBV9; CDR3 protein: CASSVGTGVVTGELFF
CDR3 length: 12; V gene: TRBV5-1; CDR3 protein: CASSLDGYGYTF
CDR3 length: 15; V gene: TRBV9; CDR3 protein: CASSGGQASSYEQYF
CDR3 length: 16; V gene: TRBV4-1; CDR3 protein: CASSQAPGGTGNTIYF
CDR3 length: 14; V gene: TRBV5-4; CDR3 protein: CASSLDSFTDTQYF
CDR3 length: 15; V gene: TRBV15; CDR3 protein: CATSQGTSGSDEQFF
CDR3 length: 13; V gene: TRBV9; CDR3 protein: CASSETGTYEQYF
CDR3 length: 13; V gene: TRBV7-3; CDR3 protein: CASSLSSTTEAFF
CDR3 length: 16; V gene: TRBV5-1; CDR3 protein: CASSPSGTPGTGELFF
CDR3 length: 15; V gene: TRBV18; CDR3 protein: CASSPSMETNEKLFF
CDR3 length: 13; V gene: TRBV5-1; CDR3 protein: CASSLNRGVEQYF
CDR3 length: 13; V gene: TRBV29-1; CDR3 protein: CSVWGGSVETQYF
CDR3 length: 13; V gene: TRBV5-6; CDR3 protein: CASSLGGGYGYTF